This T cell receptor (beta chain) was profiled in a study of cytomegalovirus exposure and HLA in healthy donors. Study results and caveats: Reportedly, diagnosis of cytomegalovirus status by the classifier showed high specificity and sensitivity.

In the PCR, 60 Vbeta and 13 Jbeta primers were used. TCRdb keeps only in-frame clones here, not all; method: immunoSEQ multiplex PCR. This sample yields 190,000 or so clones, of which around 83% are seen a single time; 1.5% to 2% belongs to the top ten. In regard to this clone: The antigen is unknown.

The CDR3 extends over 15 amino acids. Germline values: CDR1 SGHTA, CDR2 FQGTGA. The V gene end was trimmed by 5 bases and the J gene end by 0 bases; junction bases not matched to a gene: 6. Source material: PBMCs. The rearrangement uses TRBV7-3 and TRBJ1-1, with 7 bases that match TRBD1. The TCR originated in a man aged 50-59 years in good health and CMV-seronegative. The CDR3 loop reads CASSLGTALNTEAFF. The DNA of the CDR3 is TGTGCCAGCAGCCTTGGGACAGCCCTGAACACTGAAGCTTTCTTT.